These T cell receptor beta chains were read from a single sample in a study of shared clonotypes between healthy human individuals. Clones were sequenced by immunoSEQ multiplex PCR, and TCRdb holds only the in-frame ones, with some missing. The sample includes around 550,000 clones, approximately 95% of them seen just once. The sample was naive CD8+ T cells sorted from blood. The receptors originated from a woman in her twenties or thirties in good health. Each CDR3 is given with its conserved first and last residue. D genes are given only for firm matches. Not every row has a clone size; where given, it reads once, few, many or a size class.

TRBD2,TRBV4-1,16,-,TRBJ2-1,CASSPPPGLADNEQFF,TGCGCCAGCAGCCCGCCCCCGGGACTAGCGGACAATGAGCAGTTCTTC
-,TRBV2,15,-,TRBJ1-4,CASSGASATNEKLFF,TGTGCCAGCTCGGGGGCCTCTGCAACTAATGAAAAACTGTTTTTT
-,TRBV27,13,-,TRBJ2-7,CASSGGNGYEQYF,TGTGCCAGCAGTGGGGGAAACGGTTACGAGCAGTACTTC
-,TRBV6-4,15,-,TRBJ1-2,CASSDSTGPNYGYTF,TGTGCCAGCAGTGACTCAACAGGCCCCAACTATGGCTACACCTTC
TRBD2,TRBV2,14,-,TRBJ2-3,CASISGRSTDTQYF,TGTGCCTCGATCAGCGGGAGAAGCACAGATACGCAGTATTTT
-,TRBV9,13,-,TRBJ1-1,CASSVVGDREAFF,TGTGCCAGCAGCGTAGTTGGTGACAGAGAAGCTTTCTTT
TRBD1,TRBV11-3,16,once,TRBJ2-3,CASVIARTGATDTQYF,TGTGCCAGCGTAATCGCCCGGACAGGGGCCACAGATACGCAGTATTTT
-,TRBV27,15,-,TRBJ2-1,CASSFSRETDNEQFF,TGTGCCAGCAGTTTCAGCAGGGAAACGGACAATGAGCAGTTCTTC
-,TRBV19,16,-,TRBJ1-5,CASSIDWGQGGQPQHF,TGTGCCAGTAGTATAGATTGGGGCCAGGGCGGACAGCCCCAGCATTTT
-,TRBV7-9,14,-,TRBJ1-1,CASSRVTGNTEAFF,TGTGCCAGCAGCCGAGTTACGGGGAACACTGAAGCTTTCTTT
TRBD2,TRBV7-7,15,-,TRBJ2-7,CASSPELAGGDEQYF,TGTGCCAGCAGCCCCGAACTAGCGGGAGGTGACGAGCAGTACTTC
-,TRBV7-9,15,-,TRBJ2-5,CASSLGWGSRETQYF,TGTGCCAGCAGCTTAGGTTGGGGATCGAGGGAGACCCAGTACTTC
-,TRBV13,13,-,TRBJ2-7,CASSARAGNEQYF,TGTGCCAGCAGCGCCAGGGCCGGGAACGAGCAGTACTTC
-,TRBV5-1,14,-,TRBJ1-4,CASSLGQGREKLFF,TGCGCCAGCAGCTTGGGTCAGGGGAGAGAAAAACTGTTTTTT
-,TRBV29-1,13,-,TRBJ1-1,CSVGYRPNTEAFF,TGCAGCGTTGGTTACAGACCCAACACTGAAGCTTTCTTT
TRBD1,TRBV29-1,11,-,TRBJ2-7,CSVVQGAEQYF,TGCAGCGTCGTACAGGGGGCTGAGCAGTACTTC
-,TRBV4-1,15,-,TRBJ1-5,CASSQGMSSNQPQHF,TGCGCCAGCAGCCAAGGTATGAGTAGCAATCAGCCCCAGCATTTT
TRBD2,TRBV9,16,-,TRBJ2-1,CASSVGIAGGVNEQFF,TGTGCCAGCAGCGTAGGAATAGCGGGAGGAGTAAATGAGCAGTTCTTC
TRBD2,TRBV27,13,once,TRBJ2-1,CASSFTTSREQFF,TGTGCCAGCAGTTTTACGACTAGCCGCGAGCAGTTCTTC
TRBD2,TRBV10-3,14,-,TRBJ2-1,CAIGWTSGPNEQFF,TGTGCCATCGGATGGACTAGCGGGCCCAATGAGCAGTTCTTC
TRBD2,TRBV28,21,-,TRBJ2-1,CASSPGMASPGLAGPYNEQFF,TGTGCCAGCAGTCCCGGAATGGCCTCGCCGGGACTAGCGGGGCCCTACAATGAGCAGTTCTTC
TRBD1,TRBV6-1,12,-,TRBJ2-7,CASRDRGYEQYF,TGTGCCAGCAGGGACAGGGGGTACGAGCAGTACTTC
-,TRBV28,14,-,TRBJ1-3,CASSFPPSGNTIYF,TGTGCCAGCAGTTTCCCCCCCTCTGGAAACACCATATATTTT
-,TRBV30,12,-,TRBJ2-7,CAWSPSLGEQYF,TGTGCCTGGAGTCCATCCCTGGGCGAGCAGTACTTC
-,TRBV5-4,13,-,TRBJ1-2,CASSLWGADGYTF,TGTGCCAGCAGCTTGTGGGGGGCTGACGGCTACACCTTC
-,TRBV2,14,-,TRBJ2-7,CASSGRSNSYEQYF,TGTGCCAGCAGTGGACGGAGTAACTCCTACGAGCAGTACTTC
TRBD2,TRBV2,17,-,TRBJ2-3,CASSETVGLAGSQPQYF,TGTGCCAGCAGTGAAACGGTGGGACTAGCGGGATCCCAGCCGCAGTATTTT
-,TRBV14,15,-,TRBJ2-2,CASSQDWVTTGELFF,TGTGCCAGCAGCCAAGATTGGGTCACCACCGGGGAGCTGTTTTTT
TRBD1,TRBV15,14,once,TRBJ1-1,CATSLDRVNTEAFF,TGTGCCACCAGCCTCGACAGGGTGAACACTGAAGCTTTCTTT
TRBD2,TRBV9,15,once,TRBJ2-2,CASSVGGGTPGELFF,TGTGCCAGCAGCGTAGGCGGGGGTACTCCCGGGGAGCTGTTTTTT
TRBD2,TRBV4-1,16,-,TRBJ2-7,CASSRNLAGSPHEQYF,TGCGCCAGCAGCCGTAACTTAGCGGGAAGTCCCCACGAGCAGTACTTC